The 28 T cell receptor beta chains reported below all come from one sample, sequenced in a study of blood T cells in healthy people across ages. A second PCR of roughly 7 to 11 cycles used a sample-barcoded 5' primer and a J-beta primer mix. Using its own MiXCR run on the 5' RACE reads, TCRdb lists one record per CDR3 protein. The sample shows approximately 690,000 distinct CDR3 sequences, under 65% of them seen only once. What was sequenced was blood. The receptors were gathered from a man aged 60 to 69 in good health.

CDR3 region: CSVAGTPGTNEQFF. CDR3 DNA sequence: TGCAGCGTTGCTGGGACTCCAGGTACAAATGAGCAGTTCTTC. V gene TRBV29-1 combines with J gene TRBJ2-1; D perhaps matches TRBD2 (6 bases). There are 14 residues in the CDR3. With 4 bases removed from V and 7 bases from J, the gap between germline ends came to 17 bases. Per germline, CDR1 SQVTM and CDR2 ANQGSEA.

The chain joins TRBV4-2 to TRBJ2-5; 9 nucleotides line up with TRBD2. V shed 0 bases and J 1 base; nucleotides not matched to a gene: 9. Germline V gene sequence: CDR1 LGHNA, CDR2 YNFKEQ. The CDR3 has 18 residues. This chain's CDR3 is CASSQESVGGGGQETQYF. CDR3 DNA sequence: TGTGCCAGCAGCCAAGAAAGTGTCGGCGGGGGGGGCCAAGAGACCCAGTACTTC.

This chain links TRBV6-4 with TRBJ2-1, with 7 bases identical to TRBD1. Germline CDR1 and CDR2: MRHNA and SNTAGT. There are 14 residues in the CDR3. Trimming cost V 3 bases and J 6 bases; bases outside gene matches: 5. CDR3 loop: CASSEGGPSNEQFF. Here the CDR3 DNA reads TGTGCCAGCAGTGAAGGGGGCCCCTCCAATGAGCAGTTCTTC.

The V and J genes are TRBV12-1 and TRBJ2-7; the D call in the table, TRBD2, was not verified against the DNA. With the DNA end fitting TRBJ2-5 better, the J assignment may be wrong. TRBV12-1 is marked as a pseudogene. The CDR3 covers 17 residues. This CDR3 reads CASSFPTSGGREETQYF. CDR3 nucleotide sequence: TGTGCCAGCAGCTTTCCCACTAGCGGGGGGCGAGAAGAGACCCAGTACTTC.

The CDR3 bases are TGCAGTGCCAGTAGACTAGCGGGGTTCACAGATACGCAGTATTTT. Translation: CSASRLAGFTDTQYF. V usage is TRBV20-1 and J usage is TRBJ2-3, with 11 positions matching TRBD2. This CDR3 is 15 amino acids long. CDR1 and CDR2 (germline): DFQATT, SNEGSKA (reference sequence). Unmatched junction bases numbered 7, after V lost 6 bases and J lost 2 bases.

The chain links TRBV6-5 to TRBJ2-5; D is unresolved. The CDR3 runs 16 residues. Trimming removed 0 bases at V and 5 bases at J, with 16 bases between. Germline CDR1 reads MNHEY; CDR2 reads SVGAGI. CDR3 sequence: CASSYSTRVVSETQYF. In nucleotides, the CDR3 is TGTGCCAGCAGTTACTCGACACGGGTGGTTTCGGAGACCCAGTACTTC.

This clonotype was found once. The chain couples TRBV10-3 to TRBJ2-3; the D call may be TRBD1 or TRBD2 (5 bases each). V was trimmed by 6 bases and J by 0 bases, leaving 16 bases between them. This CDR3 contains 16 residues. Germline lookup yields CDR1 ENHRY and CDR2 SYGVKD. CDR3 in amino acids: CAISVGTAPSTDTQYF. CDR3 nucleotide sequence: TGTGCCATCAGCGTTGGGACGGCCCCTAGCACAGATACGCAGTATTTT.

Regarding this clonotype: A much larger clone lies a single base off, so this may be a read error. The chain is built from TRBV20-1 and TRBJ2-5; 7 nucleotides match TRBD2. Germline trimming cut 4 bases from V and 11 bases from J; bases unmatched to any gene: 16. The CDR3 consists of 14 residues. Germline V gives CDR1 DFQATT, CDR2 SNEGSKA (reference sequence). CDR3 bases: TGCAGTGCTACAAAGGCCAGCGGGGTGGCTGAGCAGTACTTC. Translated, it gives CSATKASGVAEQYF.

The chain joins TRBV20-1 to TRBJ2-6, with unresolved D. V dropped 6 bases and J dropped 0 bases, with 15 bases sitting between them. The length of the CDR3 is 16 residues. Germline V CDR1 and CDR2: DFQATT, SNEGSKA (reference sequence). This CDR3 is CSAGAWTVSGANVLTF. Here the CDR3 DNA reads TGCAGTGCCGGAGCCTGGACGGTCTCTGGGGCCAACGTCCTGACTTTC.

V usage is TRBV18 and J usage is TRBJ2-2; D might be TRBD1 or TRBD2, each matching 5 bases. The CDR3 is made up of 17 amino acids. Trimming cost V 0 bases and J 0 bases, with 11 bases left between them. The germline CDR1 and CDR2 sequences are KGHSH and LQKENI. DNA for the CDR3: TGTGCCAGCTCACCACCGAGTCGGGGCACGAACACCGGGGAGCTGTTTTTT. The encoded protein is CASSPPSRGTNTGELFF.

This chain links TRBV4-1 with TRBJ1-1, with unresolved D. CDR1 and CDR2 from the germline V gene are MGHRA and YSYEKL. V dropped 0 bases and J dropped 0 bases, with 5 bases sitting between them. CDR3 length equals 14 residues. As DNA, the CDR3 is TGCGCCAGCAGCCAAGATTCGGTGAACACTGAAGCTTTCTTT. It is translated as CASSQDSVNTEAFF.

The chain links TRBV12-3 or TRBV12-4 to TRBJ1-6; tentative D call: TRBD1 (5 bases). V gave up 4 bases and J gave up 7 bases, with 14 bases separating them. CDR3 length: 15 amino acids. The CDR3 protein is CASSSGPTQNSPLHF. CDR3 DNA sequence: TGTGCCAGCAGTTCGGGACCCACCCAGAATTCACCCCTCCACTTT.

The DNA for the CDR3 is TGTGCCAGCACCATCGGCCTGGATGGCTACACCTTC. It codes for CASTIGLDGYTF. The rearrangement links TRBV28 to TRBJ1-2, with D unresolved. Trimming stripped 7 bases from V and 6 bases from J, with 12 bases between. The germline gives CDR1 MDHEN, CDR2 SYDVKM. The CDR3 extends over 12 amino acids.

The sample holds a few counts of this clonotype. The rearrangement links TRBV27 to TRBJ1-2, with D maybe TRBD1 (6 bases). The CDR3 sequence is 15 residues long. Germline CDR1 MNHEY, CDR2 SMNVEV (reference sequence). The germline V and J ends were trimmed by 5 bases and 4 bases, with 17 bases remaining between them. The CDR3 here is CASSPQGNTFYGYTF. The CDR3 region has the DNA TGTGCCAGCAGTCCACAGGGAAATACCTTCTATGGCTACACCTTC.

The chain employs TRBV2 and TRBJ2-5, with unresolved D. This CDR3 spans 13 amino acids. V lost 1 base and J 11 bases, leaving 14 bases between the germline ends. Germline V lookup: CDR1 SNHLY, CDR2 FYNNEI. In DNA form, the CDR3 reads TGTGCCAGCAGTGAAGGTCTGCTGGTTGAGCAGTACTTC. Translation gives CASSEGLLVEQYF.

This chain joins TRBV27 and TRBJ2-2; possible D gene TRBD2, 5 bases. V lost 4 bases and J 3 bases, leaving 9 bases between the germline ends. There are 14 residues in the CDR3. Germline CDR1 MNHEY, CDR2 SMNVEV (reference sequence). The CDR3 here is CASSWRFDTGELFF. The CDR3 region has the DNA TGTGCCAGCAGTTGGAGGTTTGACACCGGGGAGCTGTTTTTT.

The chain carries TRBV7-9 and TRBJ1-4, with 7 positions matching TRBD1. CDR1 SEHNR and CDR2 FQNEAQ come from the germline V gene (reference sequence). The V and J ends lost 4 bases and 7 bases, in that order; junction bases with no gene match: 0. The CDR3 runs to 12 residues. CDR3 loop: CASSSGGEKLFF. CDR3 nucleotides: TGTGCCAGCAGCTCAGGGGGTGAAAAACTGTTTTTT. The full variable domain, its missing parts supplied by reference TRBV7-9 and TRBJ1-4, is DTGVSQNPRHKITKRGQNVTFRCDPISEHNRLYWYRQTLGQGPEFLTYFQNEAQLEKSRLLSDRFSAERPKGSFSTLEIQRTEQGDSAMYLCASSSGGEKLFFGSGTQLSVL.

This clonotype was counted between two and nine times. This sequence joins TRBV2 and TRBJ2-5; 7 nucleotides align to TRBD2. The CDR3 is 15 residues long. V lost 7 bases, J lost 0 bases, and 8 bases stayed unmatched. CDR1 is SNHLY and CDR2 is FYNNEI in the germline V gene. The CDR3 coding sequence is TGTGCCAGCACAATGGGGGGGAGCCACCAAGAGACCCAGTACTTC. Translated, it gives CASTMGGSHQETQYF.

This clonotype appeared once. The V and J genes are TRBV4-1 and TRBJ1-5; D possibly corresponds to TRBD1 (5 bases). Trimming took off 4 bases at V and 4 bases at J, with 11 bases between the two ends. Germline CDR1 and CDR2: MGHRA and YSYEKL. The CDR3 extends over 14 amino acids. This CDR3 is CASSPRGVNQPQHF. As DNA, the CDR3 is TGCGCCAGCAGCCCCAGAGGGGTTAATCAGCCCCAGCATTTT.

The V and J genes are TRBV10-3 and TRBJ2-1, with D unresolved. From germline, CDR1 is ENHRY and CDR2 SYGVKD. CDR3 size: 12 residues. Trimming stripped 0 bases from V and 8 bases from J, with 5 bases between. CDR3 nucleotide sequence: TGTGCCATCAGTGAGTCGAACGATGAGCAGTTCTTC. It encodes CAISESNDEQFF.

The sample holds a few counts of this clonotype. This chain links TRBV7-2 with TRBJ2-7; TRBD1 is a possible D gene (5 bases). CDR1 SGHTA and CDR2 FQGNSA come from the germline V gene. The CDR3 covers 14 residues. V was trimmed by 1 base and J by 7 bases, leaving 14 bases between them. CDR3 amino acids: CASSLVAGKDEQYF. CDR3 bases: TGTGCCAGCAGCTTAGTGGCAGGGAAAGATGAGCAGTACTTC.

This chain uses TRBV20-1 with TRBJ2-6; 9 bases match TRBD1. V shed 7 bases, J shed 0 bases, and the junction held 4 bases outside the gene matches. Germline V lookup: CDR1 DFQATT, CDR2 SNEGSKA (reference sequence). The CDR3 runs to 15 residues. The CDR3 DNA follows: TGCAGTGTTGGGACAGGGATCTCTGGGGCCAACGTCCTGACTTTC. Protein sequence: CSVGTGISGANVLTF.

V is TRBV24-1 and J is TRBJ2-1; possible D gene TRBD1, 6 bases. The V gene lost 6 bases and the J gene lost 4 bases, with 12 bases spanning the gap. The CDR3 spans 14 residues. CDR1 and CDR2 from the germline V gene are KGHDR and SFDVKD. DNA for the CDR3: TGTGCCACCAGTCCGACAGGAGAGTACAATGAGCAGTTCTTC. It translates to CATSPTGEYNEQFF.

The CDR3 DNA follows: TGCGCCAGCAGCCAAGATGGGGTAGCGGGGGGAACCGGGGAGCTGTTTTTT. This translates into CASSQDGVAGGTGELFF. The V call is TRBV4-1, the J call TRBJ2-2; TRBD2 agrees at 10 bases. In germline, CDR1 is MGHRA, CDR2 YSYEKL. This CDR3 spans 17 amino acids. J was trimmed by 5 bases and V by 0 bases; bases with no gene match: 6.

V gene TRBV29-1 combines with J gene TRBJ2-1, with a tentative D call TRBD2 (5 bases). The CDR3 covers 12 residues. Trimming took 2 bases from V and 10 from J, leaving 12 bases between them. CDR1 SQVTM and CDR2 ANQGSEA come from the germline V gene. CDR3 sequence reads: CSVEILGVEQFF. The CDR3 DNA is TGCAGCGTTGAAATTCTCGGGGTAGAGCAGTTCTTC.

Of note for this clonotype: A much larger clone is a single base away; this may be a read error. V and J are TRBV7-2 and TRBJ2-7; perhaps TRBD2 as D (5 bases). The CDR3 is made up of 14 amino acids. Germline-derived CDR1 and CDR2 are SGHTA and FQGNSA. In DNA form, the CDR3 reads TGTGCCAGCAGCTTAGCTTTGGACTCCTACGAGCGGTACTTC. This translates into CASSLALDSYERYF.

This sequence joins TRBV2 and TRBJ2-5; D call uncertain. Trimming shortened V by 7 bases and J by 1 base, and 16 bases separated the two germline ends. This CDR3 contains 15 residues. Germline-derived CDR1 and CDR2 are SNHLY and FYNNEI. CDR3 DNA: TGTGCCAGCAACTCTCCGGACCGGGCCCAAGAGACCCAGTACTTC. It is translated as CASNSPDRAQETQYF. Using reference TRBV2 and TRBJ2-5 for the parts outside the CDR3, the full variable domain is EPEVTQTPSHQVTQMGQEVILRCVPISNHLYFYWYRQILGQKVEFLVSFYNNEISEKSEIFDDQFSVERPDGSNFTLKIRSTKLEDSAMYFCASNSPDRAQETQYFGPGTRLLVL.

V gene TRBV4-1 combines with J gene TRBJ2-1, with D perhaps TRBD2 (6 bases). Trimming cost V 0 bases and J 7 bases, with 13 bases left between them. This CDR3 has 15 residues. The germline V gene encodes CDR1 MGHRA and CDR2 YSYEKL. CDR3 DNA sequence: TGCGCCAGCAGCCAAGATACGGGGGTATATAATGAGCAGTTCTTC. Residues: CASSQDTGVYNEQFF.